What follows are 19 T cell receptor beta chains derived from one specimen sequenced in a study of shared clonotypes between healthy human individuals. Generated by immunoSEQ multiplex PCR, the TCRdb table keeps only in-frame clones and is missing some. In the table there are some 2.4 million clones, 80% to 95% of which are singletons. The material sequenced was naive CD4+ T cells from PBMCs. Sample subset: CD45RA+ positively selected. These TCRs come from a young man in good health. Some clones in this sample may be carry-over from other donors' samples.

The J gene is TRBJ2-1, the V gene TRBV7-2; the match to TRBD2 covers 13 bases. V gave up 5 bases and J gave up 10 bases; unmatched junction bases: 8. Germline lookup yields CDR1 SGHTA and CDR2 FQGNSA. The length of the CDR3 is 15 residues. The CDR3 loop is CASSLRLAGGGEQFF. The CDR3 DNA is TGTGCCAGCAGCCTTCGACTAGCGGGAGGAGGCGAGCAGTTCTTC.

V and J are TRBV29-1 and TRBJ2-2, with D possibly being TRBD1 (5 bases). The germline V gene has CDR1 SQVTM and CDR2 ANQGSEA. V was pared by 8 bases and J by 4 bases, with 17 bases between. This CDR3 region has 14 residues. CDR3 DNA: TGCAGCCACAACTCAGGGTCCAGCACCGGGGAGCTGTTTTTT. The encoded protein is CSHNSGSSTGELFF.

V usage is TRBV4-1 and J usage is TRBJ2-1, with D unclear. CDR1 MGHRA and CDR2 YSYEKL come from the germline V gene. This CDR3 spans 13 amino acids. V was cut by 0 bases and J by 8 bases, with 8 bases left in between. This CDR3 is CASSQDGGHEQFF. The CDR3 nucleotides read TGCGCCAGCAGCCAAGATGGTGGGCATGAGCAGTTCTTC.

The V and J genes are TRBV18 and TRBJ1-5, with TRBD1 matching over 7 bases. Trimming at V came to 3 bases and at J to 4 bases, leaving 6 bases not matched to a gene. This CDR3 contains 15 residues. Germline CDR1 is KGHSH and CDR2 is LQKENI. The CDR3 protein is CASSPGTAQNQPQHF. For the CDR3, the DNA is TGTGCCAGCTCACCTGGGACAGCGCAAAATCAGCCCCAGCATTTT. Full variable domain (outside the CDR3, taken from reference TRBV18 and TRBJ1-5): NAGVMQNPRHLVRRRGQEARLRCSPMKGHSHVYWYRQLPEEGLKFMVYLQKENIIDESGMPKERFSAEFPKEGPSILRIQQVVRGDSAAYFCASSPGTAQNQPQHFGDGTRLSIL.

This chain connects TRBV5-1 to TRBJ2-2, with D possibly TRBD2 on 6 matching bases. The CDR3 contains 16 residues. From germline, CDR1 is SGHRS and CDR2 YFSETQ. Trimming shortened V by 3 bases and J by 4 bases, and 16 bases separated the two germline ends. For the CDR3, the DNA is TGCGCCAGCAGCTGGGTAGCAGGAGGGGTCACCGGGGAGCTGTTTTTT. It yields the protein CASSWVAGGVTGELFF. Supplemented by reference TRBV5-1 and TRBJ2-2, the full variable domain reads KAGVTQTPRYLIKTRGQQVTLSCSPISGHRSVSWYQQTPGQGLQFLFEYFSETQRNKGNFPGRFSGRQFSNSRSEMNVSTLELGDSALYLCASSWVAGGVTGELFFGEGSRLTVL.

This chain joins TRBV9 and TRBJ2-7, with 14 bases fitting TRBD2. V shed 2 bases, J shed 4 bases, and the junction held 11 bases outside the gene matches. The CDR3 spans 18 residues. CDR1 is SGDLS and CDR2 is YYNGEE in the germline V gene. The CDR3 bases are TGTGCCAGCAGCGTCTCGTGGTCGGGACTAGCGGGAGAATACGAGCAGTACTTC. The encoded protein is CASSVSWSGLAGEYEQYF. The whole variable domain, filled in from reference TRBV9 and TRBJ2-7, reads DSGVTQTPKHLITATGQRVTLRCSPRSGDLSVYWYQQSLDQGLQFLIQYYNGEERAKGNILERFSAQQFPDLHSELNLSSLELGDSALYFCASSVSWSGLAGEYEQYFGPGTRLTVT.

The chain has TRBV5-4 and TRBJ1-3, with unresolved D. The CDR3 consists of 16 residues. Germline V gene sequence: CDR1 SGHNT, CDR2 YYREEE (reference sequence). V was cut by 0 bases and J by 0 bases, with 10 bases left in between. As DNA, the CDR3 is TGTGCCAGCAGCTTGGAGGGCAGCTACTCTGGAAACACCATATATTTT. It is translated as CASSLEGSYSGNTIYF. Based on the CDR3 plus reference TRBV5-4 and TRBJ1-3, the full variable domain is ETGVTQSPTHLIKTRGQQVTLRCSSQSGHNTVSWYQQALGQGPQFIFQYYREEENGRGNFPPRFSGLQFPNYSSELNVNALELDDSALYLCASSLEGSYSGNTIYFGEGSWLTVV.

The V call is TRBV9, the J call TRBJ1-2; D is perhaps TRBD1 (5 bases). This CDR3 has 15 residues. Germline-derived CDR1 and CDR2 are SGDLS and YYNGEE. V was cut by 4 bases and J by 3 bases, with 16 bases left in between. In nucleotides, the CDR3 is TGTGCCAGCAGCTCTTCAGGGAATCCCGACTATGGCTACACCTTC. It specifies CASSSSGNPDYGYTF.

V is TRBV29-1 and J is TRBJ1-1; TRBD1 matches 11 bases. The CDR3 totals 14 residues. Germline CDR1 reads SQVTM; CDR2 reads ANQGSEA. With 7 bases clipped from V and 7 bases from J, the junction kept 11 bases outside the gene matches. This chain's CDR3 is CSAGPGQGVYEAFF. In DNA form, the CDR3 reads TGCAGCGCGGGACCGGGACAGGGGGTTTATGAAGCTTTCTTT.

The chain uses TRBV6-4 and TRBJ2-5; a weak D match, TRBD2 (6 bases). The CDR3 sequence is 16 residues long. V was shortened by 2 bases and J by 2 bases, with 15 bases between the two germline ends. CDR1 MRHNA and CDR2 SNTAGT come from the germline V gene. The CDR3 loop reads CASSDRKTRPQETQYF. The CDR3 DNA follows: TGTGCCAGCAGTGACCGTAAGACTAGACCTCAAGAGACCCAGTACTTC.

The V call is TRBV4-2, the J call TRBJ2-2; 9 bases map to TRBD1. With 3 bases clipped from V and 2 bases from J, the junction kept 7 bases outside the gene matches. The V gene's germline CDR1 is LGHNA and CDR2 YNFKEQ. The CDR3 sequence is 17 residues long. The CDR3 sequence is CASSQADRGVNTGELFF. The DNA of the CDR3 is TGTGCCAGCAGCCAGGCGGACAGGGGCGTTAACACCGGGGAGCTGTTTTTT.

This sequence joins TRBV5-1 and TRBJ1-2; the match to TRBD1 covers 7 bases. This CDR3 is 14 amino acids long. With V trimmed by 3 bases and J by 10 bases, 12 bases remained unmatched. Germline V gives CDR1 SGHRS, CDR2 YFSETQ. DNA of the CDR3: TGCGCCAGCAGCTCCCTAGGGGGCCGGTCTGTCTACACCTTC. Translation: CASSSLGGRSVYTF.

The chain joins TRBV5-1 to TRBJ2-7; 8 bases line up with TRBD2. This CDR3 region has 15 residues. Germline CDR1 is SGHRS and CDR2 is YFSETQ. J gave up 0 bases and V 1 base, and 3 bases lay outside the gene matches. This CDR3 is CASSLITSGSYEQYF. For the CDR3, the DNA is TGCGCCAGCAGCTTGATTACTAGCGGCTCCTACGAGCAGTACTTC.

This chain uses TRBV7-3 with TRBJ2-1; 12 bases are shared with TRBD2. The CDR3 consists of 16 residues. CDR1 is SGHTA and CDR2 is FQGTGA in the germline V gene. With V trimmed by 4 bases and J by 7 bases, 8 bases remained unmatched. CDR3 DNA sequence: TGTGCCAGCAGCTCCCAACTAGCGGGAGGTGGTAATGAGCAGTTCTTC. Translated: CASSSQLAGGGNEQFF.

The genes are TRBV6-5 and TRBJ1-2, with 10 positions matching TRBD1. The CDR3 loop spans 12 amino acids. With 10 bases clipped from V and 8 bases from J, the junction kept 7 bases outside the gene matches. Germline CDR1 MNHEY, CDR2 SVGAGI. In DNA form, the CDR3 reads TGTGCCACACGGACAGGGGGTCACGGCTACACCTTC. Encoded protein: CATRTGGHGYTF.

V usage is TRBV11-3 and J usage is TRBJ2-1, with 10 bases matching TRBD2. The CDR3 is made up of 15 amino acids. V lost 2 bases, J lost 8 bases, and 6 bases stayed unmatched. Germline V gene sequence: CDR1 SGHNT, CDR2 YENEEA. The CDR3 DNA sequence: TGTGCCAGCAGCTTAAGAGCGGGAGGGCCCTATGAGCAGTTCTTC. Its protein product is CASSLRAGGPYEQFF.

V and J are TRBV9 and TRBJ2-3; a weak D match, TRBD1 (6 bases). This CDR3 contains 15 residues. The V gene lost 3 bases and the J gene lost 3 bases, with 14 bases spanning the gap. The germline V gene encodes CDR1 SGDLS and CDR2 YYNGEE. The CDR3 protein is CASSDTGSGTDTQYF. CDR3 nucleotides: TGTGCCAGCAGCGACACAGGGTCAGGGACAGATACGCAGTATTTT.

In its sample, this clone was seen a few times. The chain employs TRBV20-1 and TRBJ1-1; the D gene is possibly TRBD1 (6 bases). V was cut by 6 bases and J by 10 bases, with 6 bases left in between. CDR1 is DFQATT, CDR2 SNEGSKA, per germline (reference sequence). This CDR3 is built from 8 residues. CDR3 in amino acids: CSAGGAFF. CDR3 in DNA: TGCAGTGCAGGGGGAGCTTTCTTT.

V and J are TRBV19 and TRBJ1-2, with 7 bases fitting TRBD1. The CDR3 covers 15 residues. From germline, CDR1 is LNHDA and CDR2 SQIVND (reference sequence). V dropped 5 bases and J dropped 4; count of bases not matched to a gene: 10. Here the CDR3 reads CASSPRQGRGYGYTF. In DNA form, the CDR3 reads TGTGCCAGTAGTCCTCGACAGGGTAGGGGCTATGGCTACACCTTC.